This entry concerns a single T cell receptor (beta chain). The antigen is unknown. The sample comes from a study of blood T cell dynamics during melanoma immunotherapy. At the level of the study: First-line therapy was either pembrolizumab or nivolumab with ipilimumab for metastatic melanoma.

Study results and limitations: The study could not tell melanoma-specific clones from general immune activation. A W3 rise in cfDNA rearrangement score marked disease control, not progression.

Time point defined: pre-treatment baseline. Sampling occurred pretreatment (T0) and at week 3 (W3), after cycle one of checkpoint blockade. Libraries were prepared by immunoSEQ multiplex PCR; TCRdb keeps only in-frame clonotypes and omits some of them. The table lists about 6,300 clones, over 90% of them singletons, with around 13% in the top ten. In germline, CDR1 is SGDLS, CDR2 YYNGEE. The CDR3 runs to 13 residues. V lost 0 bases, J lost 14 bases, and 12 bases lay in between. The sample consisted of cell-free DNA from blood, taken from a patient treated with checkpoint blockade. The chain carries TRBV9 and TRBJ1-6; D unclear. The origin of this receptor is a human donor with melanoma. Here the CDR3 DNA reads TGTGCCAGCAGCGTAGGCGCAATGTTGGCCCTCCACTTT. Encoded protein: CASSVGAMLALHF. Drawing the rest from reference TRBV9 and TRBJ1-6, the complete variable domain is DSGVTQTPKHLITATGQRVTLRCSPRSGDLSVYWYQQSLDQGLQFLIQYYNGEERAKGNILERFSAQQFPDLHSELNLSSLELGDSALYFCASSVGAMLALHFGNGTRLTVT.